Following are 10 T cell receptor beta chains from one sample sequenced in a study of T cell clonality in common variable immunodeficiency. Study conclusions and caveats: Reportedly, TCR beta sequences from common variable immunodeficiency showed fewer deletions and N-nucleotide insertions.

Generated by immunoSEQ multiplex PCR, the TCRdb table keeps only in-frame clones and is missing some. The sample counts 25,000 or so clones, none seen once; the ten largest own approximately 9%. Their antigens are not known. The sequencing input was peripheral blood mononuclear cells. The receptor source for this set is a human donor with common variable immunodeficiency.

The sample holds a few counts of this clone. Read coverage stops 3 residues before the CDR3 terminus; the germline J gene supplies the remainder. The chain employs TRBV19 and TRBJ1-1, with D maybe TRBD1 (6 bases). This CDR3 contains 14 residues. CDR1 and CDR2 (germline): LNHDA, SQIVND (reference sequence). Trimming shortened V by 11 bases and J by 0 bases, and 16 bases separated the two germline ends. CDR3 region: CACVRTDMNTEAFF. Incomplete CDR3 DNA: TGTGCCTGCGTAAGGACAGACATGAACACTGAA.

This clone was counted at least ten times. With the read ending 3 residues before the CDR3 end, the germline J gene is used to fill in that end. This rearrangement joins TRBV2 to TRBJ1-1; the match to TRBD1 covers 7 bases. CDR3 size: 16 residues. Germline loops: CDR1 SNHLY, CDR2 FYNNEI. J was trimmed by 0 bases and V by 4 bases; bases with no gene match: 8. The DNA read from the CDR3 is TGTGCCAGCAGTGGAAACAGGGGAGGGTTGAACACTGAA. It is translated as CASSGNRGGLNTE. The CDR3 reads in full as CASSGNRGGLNTEAFF.

As concerns this clone: The read finishes 3 residues shy of the CDR3 end, and the germline J gene is used to complete it. The chain uses TRBV19 and TRBJ1-1; no reliable D call. CDR3 length: 14 residues. Trimming took 4 bases from V and 5 from J, leaving 14 bases between them. CDR1 is LNHDA, CDR2 SQIVND, per germline (reference sequence). CDR3 DNA, as far as it was read: TGTGCCAGTAGTAGTCTCCTCGGGGTGACTGAA. This sequence encodes CASSSLLGVTE. The entire CDR3 sequence reads CASSSLLGVTEAFF.

Many counts were recorded for this clone. The CDR3 is cut off 3 residues early in the read; its end comes from the germline J gene. This sequence joins TRBV7-6 and TRBJ1-4; 7 nucleotides align to TRBD1. The germline V gene encodes CDR1 SGHVS and CDR2 FNYEAQ. The CDR3 is 15 residues long. V was pared by 5 bases and J by 2 bases, with 5 bases of the junction left unmatched. The covered CDR3 bases are TGTGCCAGCAGCCAAACAGGGGCCACTAATGAAAAA. Its protein is CASSQTGATNEK. From start to end, the CDR3 is CASSQTGATNEKLFF.

This clone appeared a few times. The observed sequence ends 3 residues before the CDR3 terminus, with the missing tail filled in from the germline J gene. The genes are TRBV5-1 and TRBJ2-3; 9 positions agree with TRBD1. CDR3 size: 16 residues. Germline CDR1 and CDR2: SGHRS and YFSETQ. V shed 0 bases and J 2 bases; nucleotides not matched to a gene: 4. CDR3 region: CASSLGTGEYTDTQYF. Partial CDR3 DNA: TGCGCCAGCAGCTTGGGGACAGGGGAGTACACAGATACG.

As regards this clone: The CDR3 extends 3 residues past the end of the read, so its final part is completed from the germline J gene. The V and J genes are TRBV30 and TRBJ2-1; 12 nucleotides line up with TRBD2. This CDR3 region has 15 residues. Germline V gene sequence: CDR1 GTSNPN, CDR2 SVGIG (reference sequence). The V gene end was trimmed by 1 base and the J gene end by 7 bases; junction bases not matched to a gene: 5. This CDR3 reads CAWSALAGGSNEQFF. The CDR3 bases that were read are TGTGCCTGGAGTGCACTAGCGGGAGGTTCGAATGAG.

This clone appeared many times. The read ends 3 residues shy of where the CDR3 ends; the end is completed using the germline J gene. The chain recombines TRBV19 with TRBJ2-5; 12 positions match TRBD2. J lost 5 bases, V lost 10 bases, and 14 bases had no gene match. CDR3 length: 16 amino acids. CDR1 LNHDA and CDR2 SQIVND come from the germline V gene (reference sequence). This chain's CDR3 is CATSLAGGTIGETQYF. The sequenced part of the CDR3 DNA is TGTGCCACCTCACTAGCGGGGGGAACCATTGGGGAGACC.

This clone was seen a handful of times. The CDR3 end lies 3 residues beyond the end of the read and is filled in from the germline J gene. V is TRBV5-1 and J is TRBJ1-1; a possible D gene is TRBD1 (6 bases). This CDR3 region has 16 residues. In germline, CDR1 is SGHRS, CDR2 YFSETQ. Deletions cut 0 bases from V and 4 bases from J, with 16 bases between. The CDR3 region is CASSLDTGLRSTEAFF. The CDR3 bases that were read are TGCGCCAGCAGCTTGGATACAGGGCTCCGGAGCACTGAA.

This clone has at least ten counts. The read halts 3 residues ahead of the CDR3 end, with the missing end drawn from the germline J gene. The V and J genes are TRBV5-4 and TRBJ2-1, with TRBD2 matching over 9 bases. The V gene's germline CDR1 is SGHNT and CDR2 YYREEE (reference sequence). The length of the CDR3 is 15 residues. The J segment lost 2 bases and the V segment lost 6 bases, leaving 6 bases of the junction unmatched. CDR3 DNA (partial): TGTGCCAGCAACCTGCGGGAGGGCCCCTACAATGAG. Translation: CASNLREGPYNE. The entire CDR3 sequence reads CASNLREGPYNEQFF.

A note on this clone: The read halts 3 residues ahead of the CDR3 end, with the missing end drawn from the germline J gene. The V and J genes are TRBV2 and TRBJ2-3; 12 nucleotides match TRBD2. The ends lost 4 bases at V and 5 bases at J; junction bases unmatched: 4. This CDR3 spans 15 amino acids. In germline, CDR1 is SNHLY, CDR2 FYNNEI. CDR3 sequence reads: CASSGLAGGLDTQYF. Partial CDR3 DNA: TGTGCCAGCAGTGGGCTAGCGGGAGGGTTAGATACG.